This T cell receptor beta chain was sequenced during a study of T cells in Graves' hyperthyroidism and ophthalmopathy. CDR1 and CDR2 (germline): LNHDA, SQIVND (reference sequence). V shed 5 bases, J shed 1 base, and the junction held 14 bases outside the gene matches. The CDR3 runs to 18 residues. The source material, RNA transcripts, was used to amplify TCR beta CDR3 regions. Researchers ran a first-round RT-PCR on the TCR CDR3 using the HTBI primer set. One entry per CDR3 protein, called by TCRdb with MiXCR from the multiplex PCR reads. Of about 620,000 distinct CDR3 sequences in the sample, roughly 15% were seen once.

The sequenced sample was blood. The TCR originated in a woman under 40 with Graves' hyperthyroidism. The gene calls are TRBV19 and TRBJ2-1; TRBD2 aligns across 7 bases. CDR3 residues: CASSPGVTSSSSYNEQFF. The CDR3 DNA sequence: TGTGCCAGTAGTCCAGGTGTGACTAGCTCAAGTTCCTACAATGAGCAGTTCTTC.